These 11 T cell receptor beta chains were sequenced from one sample in a study of T cell repertoires in aging, cancer and after chemotherapy (dated by TCRdb to the late 2010s). Instead of sorted cells or RNA, genomic DNA extracted from peripheral blood served as the source for amplifying TCR beta rearrangements. Sequencing was performed on an Illumina MiSeq. Multiplex touch-down PCR with a mixed TRB-A/B primer pool was used to amplify rearranged TRB sequences covering the V, D and J segments. TCRdb reran the public reads through fastp at Q25 and MiXCR, keeping productive beta chains. Each entry merges the rows of one CDR3 protein and shows their most common DNA and genes. In this sample the table shows about 11,000 distinct CDR3 sequences, 20% to 30% of which occur a single time. Approximately 2% of the sample goes to the ten largest clones. The sample comprised blood. These receptors were collected from a human donor in good health.

Remarks on this clonotype: This may arise from a read error, as a much more abundant clone is one base away. This chain uses TRBV30 with TRBJ2-7; possibly TRBD1 for D (6 bases). The CDR3 is 11 residues long. Looked up from germline, CDR1 is GTSNPN and CDR2 is SVGIG (reference sequence). V dropped 8 bases and J dropped 4 bases, with 12 bases sitting between them. This chain's CDR3 is CAGYRAYEQYF. The DNA for the CDR3 is TGTGCCGGGTACAGGGCTTACGAGCAGTACTTC.

The chain is built from TRBV25-1 and TRBJ2-5, with D perhaps TRBD1 (7 bases). This CDR3 contains 15 residues. V lost 6 bases and J lost 7, with 21 bases in between. Germline CDR1 MGHDK, CDR2 SYGVNS. DNA of the CDR3: TGTGCCAGCAGCGAGGGGAGACAGGGAGGAGTGACCCAGTACTTC. This sequence encodes CASSEGRQGGVTQYF.

The sample holds one count of this clonotype. With a much larger clone just one base away, this may be a read error. The chain has TRBV7-9 and TRBJ1-3; D is ambiguous. Per germline, CDR1 SEHNR and CDR2 FQNEAQ (reference sequence). Trimming pared 5 bases from V and 0 bases from J, leaving 8 bases between. The CDR3 is made up of 14 amino acids. This CDR3 reads CASSQGHSGNTIYF. Here the CDR3 DNA reads TGTGCCAGCAGCCAAGGGCACTCTGGAAACACCATATATTTT.

This sequence joins TRBV5-1 and TRBJ2-1; 14 bases line up with TRBD2. CDR3 length equals 15 residues. The V segment lost 2 bases and the J segment 8 bases; nucleotides outside the gene matches: 3. CDR1 and CDR2 from the germline V gene are SGHRS and YFSETQ. The CDR3 DNA follows: TGCGCCAGCAGCTTCGGACTAGCGGGGGGCGATGAGCAGTTCTTC. Amino acids: CASSFGLAGGDEQFF. Supplemented by reference TRBV5-1 and TRBJ2-1, the full variable domain reads KAGVTQTPRYLIKTRGQQVTLSCSPISGHRSVSWYQQTPGQGLQFLFEYFSETQRNKGNFPGRFSGRQFSNSRSEMNVSTLELGDSALYLCASSFGLAGGDEQFFGPGTRLTVL.

This clonotype is medium-sized by share. This chain connects TRBV20-1 to TRBJ1-2, with D uncertain. Trimming pared 3 bases from V and 4 bases from J, leaving 12 bases between. The CDR3 runs 13 residues. Germline CDR1 reads DFQATT; CDR2 reads SNEGSKA (reference sequence). This chain's CDR3 is CSARAPGSYGYTF. In DNA form, the CDR3 reads TGCAGTGCTAGGGCCCCTGGCAGCTATGGCTACACCTTC.

The rearrangement joins TRBV20-1 to TRBJ2-3; the match to TRBD2 covers 8 bases. Looked up from germline, CDR1 is DFQATT and CDR2 is SNEGSKA (reference sequence). V shed 6 bases, J shed 6 bases, and the junction held 11 bases outside the gene matches. The CDR3 runs 14 residues. This chain's CDR3 is CSAPAGVTLDTQYF. The CDR3 nucleotides are TGCAGTGCCCCAGCGGGGGTCACCCTGGATACGCAGTATTTT.

This clonotype was seen only a few times. V is TRBV30 and J is TRBJ1-2; D gene uncertain. The CDR3 length is 13 residues. Germline CDR1 is GTSNPN and CDR2 is SVGIG (reference sequence). The V end was cut by 0 bases, the J end by 8 bases, with 13 bases between. CDR3 amino acids: CAWSVHLRNGYTF. Here the CDR3 DNA reads TGTGCCTGGAGTGTACATCTGAGAAACGGCTACACCTTC.

By proportion, this clonotype is medium-sized (0.01 to 0.1%). The chain uses TRBV30 and TRBJ2-6; D gene unclear. CDR3 length: 13 residues. V was pared by 2 bases and J by 0 bases, with 2 bases between. Germline V gives CDR1 GTSNPN, CDR2 SVGIG (reference sequence). The CDR3 coding sequence is TGTGCCTGGAGTTACTCTGGGGCCAACGTCCTGACTTTC. It specifies CAWSYSGANVLTF.

The chain recombines TRBV7-9 with TRBJ2-3; D is undetermined. In germline, CDR1 is SEHNR, CDR2 FQNEAQ (reference sequence). This CDR3 is built from 11 residues. Trimming removed 4 bases from V and 3 bases from J, with 2 bases in between. CDR3 loop: CASSWTDTQYF. CDR3 nucleotides: TGTGCCAGCAGCTGGACAGATACGCAGTATTTT.

This clonotype is judged medium-sized. This sequence joins TRBV29-1 and TRBJ2-5, with D perhaps matching TRBD1 (6 bases). V dropped 0 bases and J dropped 1 base, with 12 bases sitting between them. CDR1 is SQVTM, CDR2 ANQGSEA, per germline. This CDR3 is 15 amino acids long. CDR3 sequence: CSVEDHTGSQETQYF. For the CDR3, the DNA is TGCAGCGTTGAAGATCACACAGGGAGCCAAGAGACCCAGTACTTC.

This clonotype was seen a few times. This rearrangement joins TRBV20-1 to TRBJ2-4; 7 nucleotides line up with TRBD2. The CDR3 is made up of 13 amino acids. J gave up 3 bases and V 3 bases, and 2 bases lay outside the gene matches. CDR1 is DFQATT and CDR2 is SNEGSKA in the germline V gene (reference sequence). The CDR3 nucleotides read TGCAGTGCTAGGAGGACTAGCAAAAACATTCAGTACTTC. It specifies CSARRTSKNIQYF.